Listed below are T cell receptor beta chains from one sample, sequenced in a study of T cell repertoires in cytomegalovirus infection. MiXCR was run by TCRdb on the reads, yielding one entry per CDR3 protein. The profile covers fewer than 550,000 distinct CDR3 sequences, with roughly a third appearing a single time and roughly 15% taken by the ten largest. The specimen was PBMCs. These receptors were taken from a human donor in good health (CMV status not recorded). Some clones in this sample may be carry-over from other donors' samples. The CDR3 runs from the conserved cysteine through the conserved F or W.

TRBV20-1	TRBJ2-1	CSARALAGVYNEQFF
TRBV2	TRBJ2-5	CASRGQGATKETQYF
TRBV15	TRBJ1-5	CSTSRDPFGLAQHF
TRBV12-3/TRBV12-4	TRBJ2-6	CASRPGGSVANVLTF
TRBV20-1	TRBJ2-4	CSASTGLIAKNIQYF
TRBV6-5	TRBJ1-3	CASSWDSSGNTIYF
TRBV27	TRBJ2-1	CASSWDREEDNEQFF
TRBV15	TRBJ2-1	CATSRDRSSSYNEQFF
TRBV7-2	TRBJ2-3	CASSRTGTGREDTQYF
TRBV11-2	TRBJ2-1	CASSPPSRYNEQFF
TRBV7-6	TRBJ2-1	CASSLGTGMYNEQFF
TRBV4-1	TRBJ2-7	CASSPGILGGYEQYF
TRBV19	TRBJ2-7	CASSLGLGLYEQYF
TRBV20-1	TRBJ2-1	CSAPSDISYNEQFF
TRBV28	TRBJ2-7	CASSLYQVTYEQYF
TRBV19	TRBJ2-3	CASSRGPYTSTDTQYF
TRBV4-3	TRBJ2-1	CASSQEGRVYYNEQFF
TRBV7-2	TRBJ2-5	CASSLGGGGGHQETQYF
TRBV7-8	TRBJ2-7	CASSDRDRPYEQYF
TRBV7-2	TRBJ2-2	CASSLDGTGGTGELFF
TRBV14	TRBJ2-7	CASSQALAGAYEQYF
TRBV20-1	TRBJ1-2	CSAGGNGYPF
TRBV7-2	TRBJ2-1	CASSLDGLAKNEQFF
TRBV27	TRBJ1-4	CASGPGPATNEKLFF
TRBV6-5	TRBJ1-3	CASPDGQSSGNTIYF
TRBV4-1	TRBJ1-5	CASSQGVGAPNQPQHF
TRBV5-1	TRBJ1-2	CASSPGGDSDYGYTF
TRBV12-3/TRBV12-4	TRBJ1-2	CASSLRVGQGNYGYTF
TRBV7-6	TRBJ2-2	CASSTKPGELFF
TRBV12-3/TRBV12-4	TRBJ2-7	CASSTGQAVKGDEQYF
TRBV7-2	TRBJ2-1	CASSLVPSGVYKEQFF
TRBV5-5	TRBJ1-4	CASSWQTGGANEKLFF
TRBV12-3/TRBV12-4	TRBJ2-3	CASSAGWLAGGGRRTDTQYF
TRBV28	TRBJ1-5	CASSLMVSNQPQHF
TRBV20-1	TRBJ2-3	CSARKTTGRDTQYF
TRBV10-2	TRBJ1-5	CASSEFPQPQHF
TRBV12-3/TRBV12-4	TRBJ1-1	CASSPRGRDTEAFF